One sample yielded the 19 T cell receptor beta chains listed below, sequenced in a study of PD-1 blockade in classical Hodgkin lymphoma. Here immunoSEQ multiplex PCR was the method, and the copy in TCRdb shows in-frame clones only, minus some. Among nearly 25,000 clones listed, more than 65% were seen once. Each patient experienced a relapse that followed autologous stem cell transplantation, and brentuximab vedotin exposure varied. This specimen was peripheral blood mononuclear cells (PBMCs), taken at baseline. The source of these receptors is a human donor with classical Hodgkin lymphoma.

V gene TRBV30 combines with J gene TRBJ1-2; D unresolved. With 2 bases removed from V and 5 bases from J, the gap between germline ends came to 12 bases. The CDR3 is 13 residues long. From germline, CDR1 is GTSNPN and CDR2 SVGIG (reference sequence). The CDR3 sequence: CAWSRPLGYGYTF. The CDR3 coding sequence is TGTGCCTGGAGTCGCCCCCTAGGGTATGGCTACACCTTC. Combining the CDR3 with reference TRBV30 and TRBJ1-2 gives the whole variable domain SQTIHQWPATLVQPVGSPLSLECTVEGTSNPNLYWYRQAAGRGLQLLFYSVGIGQISSEVPQNLSASRPQDRQFILSSKKLLLSDSGFYLCAWSRPLGYGYTFGSGTRLTVV.

The chain couples TRBV5-6 to TRBJ2-7, with TRBD2 matching over 8 bases. V shed 3 bases, J shed 3 bases, and the junction held 5 bases outside the gene matches. This CDR3 contains 14 residues. Germline CDR1 SGHDT, CDR2 YYEEEE. CDR3 DNA: TGTGCCAGCAGCTGGGGGACTAGAGACTACGAGCAGTACTTC. Its translation: CASSWGTRDYEQYF.

This clone was seen a few times. The genes are TRBV14 and TRBJ1-2, with D hard to call. In germline, CDR1 is SGHDN, CDR2 FVKESK. The germline V and J ends were trimmed by 5 bases and 5 bases, with 12 bases remaining between them. The CDR3 is 13 amino acids. The CDR3 loop is CASSSTPAYGYTF. The CDR3 coding sequence is TGTGCCAGCAGCTCGACACCCGCGTATGGCTACACCTTC.

This clone has just a few counts. The chain is built from TRBV5-1 and TRBJ2-1; TRBD1 agrees at 8 bases. The V gene's germline CDR1 is SGHRS and CDR2 YFSETQ. This CDR3 has 14 residues. With V trimmed by 2 bases and J by 10 bases, 8 bases remained unmatched. The CDR3 DNA reads as TGCGCCAGCAGCTTTAGTTTAACAGGGGGGGAGCAGTTCTTC. Amino acids: CASSFSLTGGEQFF.

V and J are TRBV10-3 and TRBJ1-5; D might be TRBD1 (5 bases). Germline CDR1 is ENHRY and CDR2 is SYGVKD. CDR3 length equals 17 residues. The germline V and J ends were trimmed by 0 bases and 6 bases, with 18 bases remaining between them. CDR3 bases: TGTGCCATCAGTGAGTCGATTACTGGGGCCAGGAGTCAGCCCCAGCATTTT. This encodes CAISESITGARSQPQHF.

V gene TRBV4-2 combines with J gene TRBJ2-1; 11 bases are a match to TRBD2. CDR3 size: 14 residues. Trimming cost V 6 bases and J 7 bases; bases outside gene matches: 5. The germline V gene encodes CDR1 LGHNA and CDR2 YNFKEQ. The CDR3 loop is CASSPLAGVNEQFF. In DNA form, the CDR3 reads TGTGCCAGCAGTCCACTAGCGGGAGTAAATGAGCAGTTCTTC.

The CDR3 loop reads CASNPSTASNTEAFF. DNA of the CDR3: TGTGCCAGTAACCCCAGTACAGCCTCGAACACTGAAGCTTTCTTT. The chain uses TRBV19 and TRBJ1-1; D unresolved. CDR1 is LNHDA, CDR2 SQIVND, per germline (reference sequence). CDR3 length equals 15 residues. V shed 7 bases and J shed 1 base, with 16 bases lying between them. The entire variable domain, with the rest obtained from reference TRBV19 and TRBJ1-1, is as follows: DGGITQSPKYLFRKEGQNVTLSCEQNLNHDAMYWYRQDPGQGLRLIYYSQIVNDFQKGDIAEGYSVSREKKESFPLTVTSAQKNPTAFYLCASNPSTASNTEAFFGQGTRLTVV.

This clone was counted a few times. The V and J genes are TRBV6-5 and TRBJ1-2; D remains ambiguous. Germline-derived CDR1 and CDR2 are MNHEY and SVGAGI. This CDR3 region has 14 residues. Deletions cut 6 bases from V and 1 base from J, with 12 bases between. Here the CDR3 reads CASSPTIFNYGYTF. CDR3 DNA: TGTGCCAGCAGCCCCACGATATTTAACTATGGCTACACCTTC.

The rearrangement links TRBV5-1 to TRBJ2-7, with 7 nucleotides matching TRBD2. V lost 8 bases, J lost 3 bases, and 14 bases stayed unmatched. The CDR3 has 15 residues. The V gene's germline CDR1 is SGHRS and CDR2 YFSETQ. The CDR3 region has the DNA TGCGCCAGTACGGGGGGAACAAACAACCACTACGAGCAGTACTTC. It specifies CASTGGTNNHYEQYF.

This sequence joins TRBV7-9 and TRBJ2-1; maybe TRBD2 (5 bases). This CDR3 comprises 15 residues. Per the germline V gene, CDR1 is SEHNR and CDR2 is FQNEAQ (reference sequence). V was cut by 2 bases and J by 2 bases, with 10 bases left in between. The CDR3 is CASSLTAEPYNEQFF. Here the CDR3 DNA reads TGTGCCAGCAGCTTAACAGCGGAGCCCTACAATGAGCAGTTCTTC.

The count of this clone is one. In DNA, the CDR3 is TGTGCCATCAGCCTCGGGTCAGACACTGAAGGTACTGAAGCTTTCTTT. Translation: CAISLGSDTEGTEAFF. The chain uses TRBV10-3 and TRBJ1-1; D remains unclear. The CDR3 spans 16 residues. Trimming pared 6 bases from V and 5 bases from J, leaving 22 bases between. Germline V gene data show CDR1 as ENHRY and CDR2 as SYGVKD.

The V and J genes are TRBV14 and TRBJ1-6; 7 nucleotides agree with TRBD1. The CDR3 sequence is 15 residues long. J lost 7 bases, V lost 0 bases, and 3 bases had no gene match. The germline gives CDR1 SGHDN, CDR2 FVKESK. This CDR3 reads CASSQESQGNSPLHF. Written as DNA, the CDR3 is TGTGCCAGCAGCCAAGAATCACAGGGGAATTCACCCCTCCACTTT.

This sequence joins TRBV30 and TRBJ1-5; D gene uncertain. The ends were cut back, 0 bases at V and 2 bases at J, with 14 bases in the middle. The CDR3 is 16 residues long. Germline CDR1 reads GTSNPN; CDR2 reads SVGIG (reference sequence). The CDR3 DNA reads TGTGCCTGGAGTGTGGGTTCCTCATATGGCAATCAGCCCCAGCATTTT. Translated, it gives CAWSVGSSYGNQPQHF. The whole variable domain, remainder taken from reference TRBV30 and TRBJ1-5, is SQTIHQWPATLVQPVGSPLSLECTVEGTSNPNLYWYRQAAGRGLQLLFYSVGIGQISSEVPQNLSASRPQDRQFILSSKKLLLSDSGFYLCAWSVGSSYGNQPQHFGDGTRLSIL.

V usage is TRBV5-8 and J usage is TRBJ1-1; possible D gene TRBD1, 5 bases. V lost 2 bases and J 4 bases, leaving 6 bases between the germline ends. Germline V CDR1 and CDR2: SGHTS, YDEGEE. The CDR3 length is 12 residues. This chain's CDR3 is CASSLRGTEAFF. The CDR3 region has the DNA TGTGCCAGCAGCTTAAGGGGCACTGAAGCTTTCTTT.

V and J are TRBV5-6 and TRBJ2-6; D gene uncertain. This CDR3 has 15 amino acids. V shed 7 bases and J shed 0 bases, with 11 bases lying between them. Germline CDR1 and CDR2: SGHDT and YYEEEE. DNA of the CDR3: TGTGCCAGCCGCCCCTGGAGCTCTGGGGCCAACGTCCTGACTTTC. The encoded protein is CASRPWSSGANVLTF.

This clone was seen only once. The chain couples TRBV7-3 to TRBJ1-1; weak D call: TRBD1 (6 bases). Germline V gene data show CDR1 as SGHTA and CDR2 as FQGTGA. V shed 5 bases and J shed 7 bases, with 14 bases lying between them. The CDR3 is 13 residues long. The CDR3 DNA reads TGTGCCAGCAGCCCACTACAGGGACTTGAAGCTTTCTTT. Translated, it gives CASSPLQGLEAFF. Full variable domain (missing parts from reference TRBV7-3 and TRBJ1-1): GAGVSQTPSNKVTEKGKYVELRCDPISGHTALYWYRQSLGQGPEFLIYFQGTGAADDSGLPNDRFFAVRPEGSVSTLKIQRTERGDSAVYLCASSPLQGLEAFFGQGTRLTVV.

The chain has TRBV5-5 and TRBJ2-2, with D unresolved. With 1 base removed from V and 7 bases from J, the gap between germline ends came to 11 bases. From germline, CDR1 is SGHKS and CDR2 YYEKEE (reference sequence). This CDR3 has 14 residues. The DNA for the CDR3 is TGTGCCAGCAGCTTGCTCGGGTGGGACGGGGAGCTGTTTTTT. Protein sequence: CASSLLGWDGELFF.

The J gene is TRBJ2-7, the V gene TRBV5-6; no definite D call. V was shortened by 4 bases and J by 5 bases, with 16 bases between the two germline ends. CDR1 SGHDT and CDR2 YYEEEE come from the germline V gene. The CDR3 is 14 residues long. The CDR3 loop is CASSVGTYGDEQYF. The CDR3 DNA follows: TGTGCCAGCAGCGTCGGAACATATGGCGACGAGCAGTACTTC.

This clone was counted a few times. At one of its ends the junction is not consistent with the germline gene, which may arise from a read error. V is TRBV6-5 and J is TRBJ2-2; D is perhaps TRBD1 (6 bases). CDR1 is MNHEY and CDR2 is SVGAGI in the germline V gene. This CDR3 region has 15 residues. The CDR3 DNA is TGTGCCAGCAGTTACTACCAGGGGAACGCCGGGGAGCTGTTTTTT. Translation gives CASSYYQGNAGELFF.